The following is a T cell receptor beta chain sequence with its context. The antigen is undetermined. This specimen belongs to a study of cytomegalovirus exposure and HLA in healthy donors. In the study overall: Per a later analysis, the 666 first-cohort and 95 to 150 validation repertoires shared one platform. Study results and limitations: CMV antigen specificity was confirmed in vitro for three CMV-associated chains.

TCRdb keeps only in-frame clones here, not all; method: immunoSEQ multiplex PCR. Of about 240,000 clones detected, 86% appear once; the ten largest clones hold around 1.2%. The sequence was obtained from a woman in her 30s in good health and CMV-seropositive. Specimen: PBMCs.

CDR3 in amino acids: CASSLGAGLETQYF. The CDR3 bases are TGCGCCAGCAGCTTGGGAGCTGGACTGGAGACCCAGTACTTC. This chain connects TRBV5-1 to TRBJ2-5, with a possible D match to TRBD2 (5 bases). V lost 0 bases to trimming and J lost 5 bases, with 11 bases between them. Germline values: CDR1 SGHRS, CDR2 YFSETQ. The CDR3 consists of 14 residues.